Presented here are 23 T cell receptor beta chains from one specimen sequenced in a study of T-cell reconstitution after alpha-beta-depleted transplantation in children. Preparing the TCRbeta library involved the use of unique molecular identifiers. TCRdb passed the PCR reads through MiXCR, listing each CDR3 protein once. In the table there are approximately 220,000 distinct CDR3 sequences, approximately 15% of which are singletons. The sample here was PBMCs, mostly from graft donor cells, taken 360 days after TCRalphabeta/CD19-depleted stem cell transplant. These receptors originate from a male patient aged 2 to 9 who had a stem cell transplant for acute lymphoblastic leukemia, so the T cells may come from the graft donor.

This clonotype was recorded many times. This chain joins TRBV5-1 and TRBJ2-2, with D hard to call. CDR3 size: 12 residues. V was shortened by 4 bases and J by 0 bases, with 1 base between the two germline ends. Germline V gives CDR1 SGHRS, CDR2 YFSETQ. The CDR3 DNA reads TGCGCCAGCAGCGCGAACACCGGGGAGCTGTTTTTT. Protein: CASSANTGELFF.

This clonotype was observed a handful of times. The chain has TRBV25-1 and TRBJ1-1; D is uncertain. The CDR3 contains 11 residues. V was shortened by 10 bases and J by 7 bases, with 13 bases between the two germline ends. CDR1 and CDR2 from the germline V gene are MGHDK and SYGVNS. In nucleotides, the CDR3 is TGTGCCACCGCTATCTCGGGTGAAGCTTTCTTT. Its translation: CATAISGEAFF.

There are a few counts of this clonotype. The V gene is TRBV20-1, the J gene TRBJ2-3; the match to TRBD1 covers 7 bases. Per the germline V gene, CDR1 is DFQATT and CDR2 is SNEGSKA (reference sequence). This CDR3 region has 14 residues. V trimming: 3 bases; J trimming: 0 bases; junction bases outside the gene matches: 3. The chain's CDR3 is CSARGQLSTDTQYF. The CDR3 nucleotides read TGCAGTGCTAGGGGACAGCTAAGCACAGATACGCAGTATTTT.

This clonotype was detected only a few times. The chain couples TRBV6-5 to TRBJ1-1; D remains unclear. The CDR3 is made up of 16 amino acids. V lost 2 bases and J 0 bases, leaving 13 bases between the germline ends. In germline, CDR1 is MNHEY, CDR2 SVGAGI. The CDR3 sequence is CASSYKLLGLNTEAFF. In nucleotides, the CDR3 is TGTGCCAGCAGTTACAAGTTATTGGGGTTGAACACTGAAGCTTTCTTT.

V usage is TRBV7-2 and J usage is TRBJ2-2, with 8 bases fitting TRBD2. CDR1 and CDR2 (germline): SGHTA, FQGNSA. The CDR3 covers 15 residues. V trimming: 5 bases; J trimming: 3 bases; junction bases outside the gene matches: 5. CDR3 in amino acids: CASSTLSGDTGELFF. The CDR3 nucleotides are TGTGCCAGCAGCACTCTTAGCGGGGACACCGGGGAGCTGTTTTTT.

This clonotype has just a few counts. This chain links TRBV6-5 with TRBJ1-1, with TRBD1 identical over 7 bases. The V segment lost 5 bases and the J segment 0 bases; nucleotides outside the gene matches: 3. Germline-derived CDR1 and CDR2 are MNHEY and SVGAGI. The CDR3 consists of 14 residues. DNA for the CDR3: TGTGCCAGCAGTAACAGGGGCTTGAACACTGAAGCTTTCTTT. Residues: CASSNRGLNTEAFF.

This clonotype was observed a few times. This chain connects TRBV20-1 to TRBJ2-7; either TRBD1 or TRBD2 may fit D (5 bases each). From germline, CDR1 is DFQATT and CDR2 SNEGSKA (reference sequence). The CDR3 is 13 residues long. The germline V and J ends were trimmed by 6 bases and 0 bases, with 12 bases remaining between them. The CDR3 here is CSAGTDSSYEQYF. DNA for the CDR3: TGCAGTGCAGGGACGGATAGCTCCTACGAGCAGTACTTC.

The genes are TRBV28 and TRBJ2-3; no reliable D call. Germline V lookup: CDR1 MDHEN, CDR2 SYDVKM. This CDR3 is built from 16 residues. V was shortened by 4 bases and J by 2 bases, with 16 bases between the two germline ends. CDR3 nucleotides: TGTGCCAGCAGTTGGGGATACACCACGCCCACAGATACGCAGTATTTT. Residues: CASSWGYTTPTDTQYF.

A few counts support this clonotype. The chain recombines TRBV5-1 with TRBJ1-5; D unresolved. The CDR3 has 16 residues. The V gene lost 2 bases and the J gene lost 2 bases, with 14 bases spanning the gap. CDR1 SGHRS and CDR2 YFSETQ come from the germline V gene. Here the CDR3 reads CASSFKSRSGNQPQHF. The CDR3 DNA reads TGCGCCAGCAGCTTCAAATCCAGGTCGGGCAATCAGCCCCAGCATTTT.

This clonotype was found a few times. The CDR3 loop is CAIRGTDQETQYF. The CDR3 region has the DNA TGTGCCATCCGAGGGACAGACCAAGAGACCCAGTACTTC. V usage is TRBV10-3 and J usage is TRBJ2-5, with 7 bases aligning to TRBD1. This CDR3 comprises 13 residues. Germline assignment: CDR1 ENHRY and CDR2 SYGVKD. The V and J ends lost 8 bases and 0 bases, in that order; junction bases with no gene match: 3.

The chain employs TRBV7-2 and TRBJ2-1; D unresolved. The CDR3 totals 14 residues. V lost 1 base and J lost 6, with 10 bases in between. CDR1 SGHTA and CDR2 FQGNSA come from the germline V gene. The CDR3 DNA is TGTGCCAGCAGCTTAGGACACAGCTCCAATGAGCAGTTCTTC. Amino acids: CASSLGHSSNEQFF.

This clonotype has at least ten counts. This rearrangement joins TRBV29-1 to TRBJ2-3; D gene unclear. This CDR3 is built from 14 residues. Germline CDR1 is SQVTM and CDR2 is ANQGSEA. The DNA for the CDR3 is TGCAGGAAACTACTCGACTTAGGCACAGATACGCAGTATTTT. Encoded protein: CRKLLDLGTDTQYF.

This clonotype was seen only a few times. The chain recombines TRBV13 with TRBJ2-5, with TRBD2 as a possible D gene (5 bases). Trimming pared 3 bases from V and 5 bases from J, leaving 16 bases between. Germline CDR1 and CDR2: PRHDT and FYEKMQ (reference sequence). The CDR3 contains 15 residues. CDR3 sequence reads: CASSFEGDSGETQYF. CDR3 coding DNA: TGTGCCAGCAGCTTCGAGGGCGATTCCGGCGAGACCCAGTACTTC.

This clonotype was detected a few times. V usage is TRBV7-9 and J usage is TRBJ2-7; the D gene is possibly TRBD1 (5 bases). This CDR3 region has 14 residues. With 5 bases removed from V and 1 base from J, the gap between germline ends came to 12 bases. Germline V CDR1 and CDR2: SEHNR, FQNEAQ (reference sequence). CDR3 in DNA: TGTGCCAGCAGCCCAAGCCGACAGTCCTACGAGCAGTACTTC. As protein: CASSPSRQSYEQYF.

CDR3 bases: TGCGCCAGCAGCTTCGGACAGGGGCCAATGGATGAGCAGTTCTTC. Its translation is CASSFGQGPMDEQFF. The chain recombines TRBV5-1 with TRBJ2-1, with 9 nucleotides matching TRBD1. Losses at the gene ends were 2 bases for V and 8 bases for J; bases not matched to a gene: 8. This CDR3 is built from 15 residues. Germline CDR1 SGHRS, CDR2 YFSETQ.

The rearrangement joins TRBV12-3 or TRBV12-4 to TRBJ1-1; 7 bases are a match to TRBD1. The V segment lost 5 bases and the J segment 8 bases; nucleotides outside the gene matches: 5. The CDR3 spans 12 residues. Here the CDR3 DNA reads TGTGCCAGCAGTCCGACAGGGTGGGAAGCTTTCTTT. It is translated as CASSPTGWEAFF.

This clonotype was seen only a few times. The gene calls are TRBV20-1 and TRBJ1-1; D may be TRBD1 (5 bases). The CDR3 consists of 15 residues. V was trimmed by 5 bases and J by 1 base, leaving 17 bases between them. Germline values: CDR1 DFQATT, CDR2 SNEGSKA (reference sequence). In nucleotides, the CDR3 is TGCAGTGCTCTCGCCGGGACCCGAAGGAACACTGAAGCTTTCTTT. The encoded protein is CSALAGTRRNTEAFF.

This rearrangement joins TRBV7-2 to TRBJ1-4; D may be TRBD1 (5 bases). Germline CDR1 and CDR2: SGHTA and FQGNSA. The CDR3 sequence is 15 residues long. V shed 5 bases and J shed 8 bases, with 18 bases lying between them. The CDR3 reads CASSDTGGKGEKLFF. In nucleotides, the CDR3 is TGTGCCAGCAGCGACACCGGGGGGAAAGGAGAAAAACTGTTTTTT.

V and J are TRBV3-1 and TRBJ2-7, with D possibly matching TRBD1 (5 bases). CDR1 and CDR2 (germline): LGHDT, YNNKEL (reference sequence). This CDR3 comprises 14 residues. V shed 0 bases and J shed 5 bases, with 11 bases lying between them. The CDR3 region has the DNA TGTGCCAGCAGCCAAGACGCAGGGTGGGACGAGCAGTACTTC. This encodes CASSQDAGWDEQYF.

This clonotype occurred a few times. CDR3 coding DNA: TGCGCCAGCAGCGAACCCAGGGAGGAGGACACTGAAGCTTTCTTT. Translation gives CASSEPREEDTEAFF. The chain combines TRBV5-1 with TRBJ1-1, with D perhaps matching TRBD1 (5 bases). This CDR3 is 15 amino acids long. Trimming removed 4 bases from V and 3 bases from J, with 16 bases in between. The V gene's germline CDR1 is SGHRS and CDR2 YFSETQ.

This clonotype was counted a few times. The chain joins TRBV28 to TRBJ2-1, with TRBD2 matching 9 bases. The CDR3 sequence is 15 residues long. The ends lost 5 bases at V and 7 bases at J; junction bases unmatched: 9. From germline, CDR1 is MDHEN and CDR2 SYDVKM. CDR3 protein: CASSPSFAGGNEQFF. The CDR3 nucleotides read TGTGCCAGCAGTCCAAGCTTTGCGGGGGGGAATGAGCAGTTCTTC.

This clonotype was detected many times. The chain employs TRBV12-3 or TRBV12-4 and TRBJ1-1, with a tentative D call TRBD1 (6 bases). This CDR3 is built from 15 residues. V was clipped by 3 bases and J by 1 base, with 12 bases between them. CDR3 nucleotide sequence: TGTGCCAGCAGTTTCTCAGGGGCGAGGAACACTGAAGCTTTCTTT. Its protein is CASSFSGARNTEAFF.

This clonotype was detected only a few times. The chain uses TRBV19 and TRBJ2-7; D is ambiguous. Trimming removed 10 bases at V and 2 bases at J, with 18 bases between. The CDR3 sequence is 14 residues long. From germline, CDR1 is LNHDA and CDR2 SQIVND (reference sequence). The CDR3: CATAITDTTYEQYF. The CDR3 DNA is TGTGCCACCGCTATTACAGATACCACCTACGAGCAGTACTTC.